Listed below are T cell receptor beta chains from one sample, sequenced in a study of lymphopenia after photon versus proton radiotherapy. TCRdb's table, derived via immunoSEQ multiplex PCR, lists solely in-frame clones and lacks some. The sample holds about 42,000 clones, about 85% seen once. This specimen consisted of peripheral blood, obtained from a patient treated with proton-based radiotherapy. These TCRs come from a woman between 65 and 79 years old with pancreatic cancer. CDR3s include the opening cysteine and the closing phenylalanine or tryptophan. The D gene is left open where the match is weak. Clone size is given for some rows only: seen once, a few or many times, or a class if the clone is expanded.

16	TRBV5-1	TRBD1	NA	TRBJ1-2	CASSLNYRDRVDGYTF	TGCGCCAGCAGCTTAAACTACCGGGACAGGGTGGATGGCTACACCTTC
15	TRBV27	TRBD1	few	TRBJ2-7	CASSLWGTGDYEQYF	TGTGCCAGCAGTTTATGGGGGACAGGGGACTACGAGCAGTACTTC
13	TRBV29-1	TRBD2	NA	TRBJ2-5	CSVPIIGGETQYF	TGCAGCGTTCCGATAATCGGGGGGGAGACCCAGTACTTC
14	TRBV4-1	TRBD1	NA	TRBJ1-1	CASSFGQGDTEAFF	TGCGCCAGCAGCTTCGGACAGGGAGACACTGAAGCTTTCTTT
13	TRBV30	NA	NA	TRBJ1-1	CAWSVRQNTEAFF	TGTGCCTGGAGTGTACGACAGAACACTGAAGCTTTCTTT
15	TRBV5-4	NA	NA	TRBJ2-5	CASSSITKDQETQYF	TGTGCCAGCAGCTCGATAACAAAGGACCAAGAGACCCAGTACTTC
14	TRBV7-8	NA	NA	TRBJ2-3	CASRDWGSTDTQYF	TGTGCCAGCCGTGATTGGGGGTCTACAGATACGCAGTATTTT
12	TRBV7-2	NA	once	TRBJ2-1	CASSRERNEQFF	TGTGCCAGCAGCCGCGAGAGGAATGAGCAGTTCTTC
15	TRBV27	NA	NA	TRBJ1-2	CASSPMVGADYGYTF	TGTGCCAGCAGTCCAATGGTGGGGGCGGATTATGGCTACACCTTC
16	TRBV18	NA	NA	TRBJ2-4	CASSPRGLESKNIQYF	TGTGCCAGCTCACCGAGGGGTTTGGAATCCAAAAACATTCAGTACTTC
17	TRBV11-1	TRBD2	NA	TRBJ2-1	CASSLEGSGSSYNEQFF	TGTGCCAGCAGCTTAGAGGGTAGCGGGAGCTCCTACAATGAGCAGTTCTTC
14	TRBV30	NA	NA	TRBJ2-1	CAWDHYLIRGEQFF	TGTGCCTGGGACCACTACCTAATCCGCGGTGAGCAGTTCTTC
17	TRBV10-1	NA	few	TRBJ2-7	CASSDLFGRPDSYEQYF	TGCGCCAGCAGTGACCTTTTCGGCAGGCCCGACTCCTACGAGCAGTACTTC
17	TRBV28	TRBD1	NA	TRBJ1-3	CASSPPPGTASGNTIYF	TGTGCCAGCAGTCCCCCACCTGGGACAGCCTCTGGAAACACCATATATTTT